Below, one TCR beta chain is given with its context. Trimming shortened V by 4 bases and J by 4 bases, and 17 bases separated the two germline ends. Per the germline V gene, CDR1 is SGHRS and CDR2 is YFSETQ. This CDR3 spans 15 amino acids. About 33,000 T cell genomes (approximately 0.2 ug DNA) went into each sorted-subset replicate. Sequenced by immunoSEQ multiplex PCR; TCRdb stores in-frame clones only, minus some. The table records about 2.4 million clones, 93% of them present only once. This sample is part of a study of shared clonotypes between healthy human individuals. V and J are TRBV5-1 and TRBJ1-1; D is possibly TRBD1 (5 bases). Sequencing used naive CD4+ T cells from PBMCs. Subset described: CD45RA+ positively selected. The clonotype comes from a man younger than 30 in good health. Some clones in this sample may be carry-over from other donors' samples. The chain's CDR3 is CASSPSSGDRTEAFF. The DNA for the CDR3 is TGCGCCAGCAGCCCGTCCTCGGGGGATCGCACTGAAGCTTTCTTT.